Listed below are T cell receptor beta chains from one sample, sequenced in a study of T cell responses to AZD1222 COVID-19 vaccine. Data came from immunoSEQ multiplex PCR; TCRdb stores just in-frame clones and leaves some out. The sample lists 100,000 or so clones; less than 90% were seen once. The sample consisted of peripheral blood, taken on day 0 of AZD1222 vaccination. Receptors originate from an adult in good health. Each CDR3 is given with its conserved first and last residue. A D gene is named only where the DNA matches it firmly. Clone size is not always given. Where it is, it says once, few, many or a class for expanded clones.

d_call	v_call	j_call	clone_size	cdr3_nt	cdr3_aa
NA	TRBV30	TRBJ1-6	NA	TGTGCCTGGAGTGCGGCCTCCCTTCTAACCCTCCACTTT	CAWSAASLLTLHF
TRBD2	TRBV19	TRBJ2-3	NA	TGTGCCAGTAGTATATTGGCTAGCGGGCCCCACCCCACAGATACGCAGTATTTT	CASSILASGPHPTDTQYF
NA	TRBV6-6	TRBJ1-1	few	TGTGCCAGCAGTTACTCGACCGGGGGCTTCGTCACTGAAGCTTTCTTT	CASSYSTGGFVTEAFF
NA	TRBV15	TRBJ2-7	NA	TGTGCCACCAGCAGAGCCCAGGGGAGGGGCGAGCAGTACTTC	CATSRAQGRGEQYF
NA	TRBV28	TRBJ1-3	NA	TGTGCCAGCGCCTGGGGCTCTGGAAACACCATATATTTT	CASAWGSGNTIYF
NA	TRBV30	TRBJ2-7	NA	TGTGCCTGGAGTACAGGGAGCTACGAGCAGTACTTC	CAWSTGSYEQYF
TRBD2	TRBV4-1	TRBJ2-7	NA	TGCGCCAGCAGTTTTACTAGCGGGAGAGGGTCCTACGAGCAGTACTTC	CASSFTSGRGSYEQYF
NA	TRBV6-4	TRBJ2-3	NA	TGTGCCAGCAGTGAGCAGGAGGCAAGTACGCAGTATTTT	CASSEQEASTQYF
NA	TRBV5-1	TRBJ2-7	NA	TGCGCCAGCAGCCACGACATGGCCTACGAGCAGTACTTC	CASSHDMAYEQYF
TRBD2	TRBV10-2	TRBJ2-2	NA	TGCGCCAGCAGACTAGCGGGAGGGGGGGAGCTGTTTTTT	CASRLAGGGELFF
NA	TRBV13	TRBJ2-3	NA	TGTGCCAGCAGCTTCCGACAGAACACAGATACGCAGTATTTT	CASSFRQNTDTQYF
NA	TRBV5-4	TRBJ1-1	NA	TGTGCCAGCAGCTGGGGGGGGCGGGCCGCGGTGAACACTGAAGCTTTCTTT	CASSWGGRAAVNTEAFF
TRBD2	TRBV5-1	TRBJ2-7	NA	TGCGCCAGCAGCCTAGCGGATGAGCAGTACTTC	CASSLADEQYF
NA	TRBV11-3	TRBJ2-2	NA	TGTGCCAGCAGCTTAGGACCGAACACCGGGGAGCTGTTTTTT	CASSLGPNTGELFF
NA	TRBV6-5	TRBJ1-2	NA	TGTGCCAGCAGACCTACAGGGAACTATGGCTACACCTTC	CASRPTGNYGYTF
NA	TRBV5-1	TRBJ2-2	NA	TGCGCCAGCAGCCCCCATCAGTGGGGGAACACCGGGGAGCTGTTTTTT	CASSPHQWGNTGELFF
TRBD1	TRBV3-1/TRBV3-2	TRBJ1-6	NA	TGTGCCAGCAGCCCACAGGGGAGAGGGGATTCACCCCTCCACTTT	CASSPQGRGDSPLHF
TRBD2	TRBV6-1	TRBJ2-2	NA	TGTGCCAGCAGTGTTCGGGAGGGCCTAGGCACCGGGGAGCTGTTTTTT	CASSVREGLGTGELFF
TRBD1	TRBV30	TRBJ1-6	NA	TGTGCCTGGAACGACCTCGACAGGGGAATACACTTT	CAWNDLDRGIHF
NA	TRBV3-1/TRBV3-2	TRBJ1-1	NA	TGTGCCAGCAGCCAAGAACGGAGGCGAGGGACCAATAACAACAAGGGCACTGAAGCTTTCTTT	CASSQERRRGTNNNKGTEAFF
NA	TRBV5-1	TRBJ1-3	NA	TGCGCCAGCAGCTTGGAAGGTTCTAACTCTGGAAACACCATATATTTT	CASSLEGSNSGNTIYF
NA	TRBV7-9	TRBJ1-2	NA	TGTGCCAGCAGCTTATCCACAGGCTACACCTTC	CASSLSTGYTF
NA	TRBV30	TRBJ1-2	NA	TGTGCCGGCCGTATTAATTCCCCTTATGGCTACACCTTC	CAGRINSPYGYTF
NA	TRBV12-3/TRBV12-4	TRBJ1-1	NA	TGTGCCAGCAGGCTTACAGTGAACACTGAAGCTTTCTTT	CASRLTVNTEAFF
TRBD1	TRBV4-1	TRBJ1-6	NA	TGCGCCAGCAGCCAAGCCGGGACAGGGACACTGTATTCACCCCTCCACTTT	CASSQAGTGTLYSPLHF
TRBD1	TRBV6-6	TRBJ1-6	few	TGTGCCAGTGGGACAGGGTATAATTCACCCCTCCACTTT	CASGTGYNSPLHF
TRBD2	TRBV10-2	TRBJ2-7	NA	TGCGCCAGCAGGACTAGCGGGACAACCTACGAGCAGTACTTC	CASRTSGTTYEQYF
NA	TRBV1	TRBJ1-4	NA	TGCACCAGCAGCCAGCCCCCAGGGGTTGAAAAACTGTTTTTT	CTSSQPPGVEKLFF
NA	TRBV12-3/TRBV12-4	TRBJ1-1	NA	TGTGCCAGCAGTCCAAGAAGGGTTTTGGCTTTCTTT	CASSPRRVLAFF
TRBD1	TRBV7-9	TRBJ1-3	NA	TGTGCCAGCAGCCAACGGACAGGGGCTGGAAACACCATATATTTT	CASSQRTGAGNTIYF
NA	TRBV18	TRBJ2-6	NA	TGTGCCAGCTCACCGGCTTTGGGGGCTGGGGCCAACGTCCTGACTTTC	CASSPALGAGANVLTF
NA	TRBV4-1	TRBJ2-3	once	TGCGCCAGCAGCCAAGGTCCCAGCGTGAGGGATACGCAGTATTTT	CASSQGPSVRDTQYF
NA	TRBV6-5	TRBJ2-5	NA	TGTGCCAGCAGACCGGAAGGGAGGGAGACCCAGTACTTC	CASRPEGRETQYF
NA	TRBV5-1	TRBJ2-5	NA	TGCGCCAGCAGCTTGGCCGACGTCGGCGAGACCCAGTACTTC	CASSLADVGETQYF
NA	TRBV15	TRBJ2-1	NA	TGTGCCACCAGCAGAGATCTTATCGGGAAGAGGGTAGACGAGCAGTTCTTC	CATSRDLIGKRVDEQFF
TRBD1	TRBV18	TRBJ1-5	NA	TGTGCCAGCTCACCGGACAGGGGGCCGGGGCCCCAGCATTTT	CASSPDRGPGPQHF
NA	TRBV15	TRBJ1-2	NA	TGTGCCACCAGCAGAGACCCGGGGGACTATGGCTACACCTTC	CATSRDPGDYGYTF
TRBD1	TRBV4-1	TRBJ1-5	NA	TGCGCCAGCAGCCAAGAAACAGGGGATCAGCCCCAGCATTTT	CASSQETGDQPQHF
TRBD2	TRBV4-1	TRBJ2-1	NA	TGCGCCAGCAGCCAAGGGGGAGCGGGAGCGTTCAATCGGAATGAGCAGTTCTTC	CASSQGGAGAFNRNEQFF
NA	TRBV10-3	TRBJ1-5	once	TGTGCCATCAGCCAGGATAATAGCAATCAGCCCCAGCATTTT	CAISQDNSNQPQHF
TRBD2	TRBV7-9	TRBJ2-1	NA	TGTGCCAGCAGCTTAGCTATTAGCGGGATTAACAATGAGCAGTTCTTC	CASSLAISGINNEQFF
NA	TRBV10-1	TRBJ1-1	NA	TGCGCCAGCAGAGATTTGTTGAACACTGAAGCTTTCTTT	CASRDLLNTEAFF
NA	TRBV7-6	TRBJ1-4	NA	TGTGCCAGCAGCCTCTGGAGGGACAATCGGGGTGAAAAACTGTTTTTT	CASSLWRDNRGEKLFF
NA	TRBV5-8	TRBJ1-1	once	TGTGCCAGCAGCTTGTCTTGGCAGAACACTGAAGCTTTCTTT	CASSLSWQNTEAFF
NA	TRBV7-8	TRBJ2-7	NA	TGTGCCAGCAGCTTCCGTTTAGGTACGGGCAACGAGCAGTACTTC	CASSFRLGTGNEQYF
NA	TRBV4-1	TRBJ2-7	once	TGCGCCAGCAGCCAAGTTGCAGGGTTAAGCGAGCAGTACTTC	CASSQVAGLSEQYF
TRBD2	TRBV6-5	TRBJ2-7	NA	TGTGCCAGCAGCCCCGGGACTAGGGGCGAGCAGTACTTC	CASSPGTRGEQYF
NA	TRBV5-1	TRBJ1-1	NA	TGCGCCAGCAGCAGTAAGAACACTGAAGCTTTCTTT	CASSSKNTEAFF
TRBD2	TRBV6-2/TRBV6-3	TRBJ2-1	few	TGTGCCAGCCGCCCCTCTGGGACTAGCGCAGAGCAGTTCTTC	CASRPSGTSAEQFF
TRBD1	TRBV5-4	TRBJ2-3	NA	TGTGCCAGCAGCTTCCTAGCCGGGACAGGGCCAACAGATACGCAGTATTTT	CASSFLAGTGPTDTQYF